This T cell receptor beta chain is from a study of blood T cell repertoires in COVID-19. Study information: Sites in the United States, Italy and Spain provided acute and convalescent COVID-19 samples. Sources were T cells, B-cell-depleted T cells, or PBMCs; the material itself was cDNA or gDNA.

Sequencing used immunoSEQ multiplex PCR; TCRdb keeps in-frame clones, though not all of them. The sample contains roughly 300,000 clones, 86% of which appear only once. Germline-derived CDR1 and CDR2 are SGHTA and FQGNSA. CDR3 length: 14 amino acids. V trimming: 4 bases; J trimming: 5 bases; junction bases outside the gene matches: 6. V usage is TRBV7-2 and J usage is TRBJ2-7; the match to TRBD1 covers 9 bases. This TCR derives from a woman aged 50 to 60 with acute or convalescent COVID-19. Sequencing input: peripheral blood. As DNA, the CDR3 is TGTGCCAGCAGCTACGACAGGGGGACCGACGAGCAGTACTTC. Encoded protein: CASSYDRGTDEQYF.